This T cell receptor beta chain was sequenced for a study of human T cells and chemical hapten exposure. General study results and limits: DPC sensitization produced no change in TCRs with frequency above 1 in 1000.

At least ten counts were recorded for this clonotype. Its antigen is still unknown. TCRdb processed the RACE reads anew with MiXCR; each CDR3 protein has one entry. The table lists about 140,000 distinct CDR3 sequences, 12% of them singletons. Trimming cost V 5 bases and J 6 bases, with 14 bases left between them. In germline, CDR1 is SGHTA, CDR2 FQGNSA. The CDR3 spans 14 residues. Time point denoted: patch test 2, 6 weeks after DPC sensitization. The treatment here: therapeutic diphenylcyclopropenone sensitization with weekly scalp DPC. V gene TRBV7-2 combines with J gene TRBJ2-1; unclear D gene. The sample was whole blood, taken in connection with sensitization to the hapten diphenylcyclopropenone (DPC). The receptor comes from a woman in her 50s with alopecia areata. Some clones in this sample may be carry-over from other donors' samples. The CDR3 nucleotides are TGTGCCAGCAGCCCCGACCACTGGGGCAATGAGCAGTTCTTC. Its protein product is CASSPDHWGNEQFF.